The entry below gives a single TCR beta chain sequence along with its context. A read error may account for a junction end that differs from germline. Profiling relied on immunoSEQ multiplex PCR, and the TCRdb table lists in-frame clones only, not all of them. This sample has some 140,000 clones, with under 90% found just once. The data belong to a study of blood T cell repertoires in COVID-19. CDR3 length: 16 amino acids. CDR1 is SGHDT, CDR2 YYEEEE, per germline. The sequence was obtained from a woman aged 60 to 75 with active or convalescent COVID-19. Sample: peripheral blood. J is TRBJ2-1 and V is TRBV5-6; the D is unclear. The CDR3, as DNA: TGTGCCAGCAGCTTAGTAGGCGGCATATCCTACAATGGGCAGTTCTTC. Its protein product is CASSLVGGISYNGQFF.